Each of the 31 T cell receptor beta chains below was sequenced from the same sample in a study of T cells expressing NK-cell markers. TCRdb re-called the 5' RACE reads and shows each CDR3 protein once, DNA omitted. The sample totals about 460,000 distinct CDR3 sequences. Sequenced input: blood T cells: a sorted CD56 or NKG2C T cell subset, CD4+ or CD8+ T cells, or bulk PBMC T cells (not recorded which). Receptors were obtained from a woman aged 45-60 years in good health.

CDR3 sequence: CASSILTGAGELFF. The J gene is TRBJ2-2, the V gene TRBV19; the D gene TCRdb calls, TRBD1, cannot be checked with no DNA. The germline gives CDR1 LNHDA, CDR2 SQIVND (reference sequence). The CDR3 covers 14 residues.

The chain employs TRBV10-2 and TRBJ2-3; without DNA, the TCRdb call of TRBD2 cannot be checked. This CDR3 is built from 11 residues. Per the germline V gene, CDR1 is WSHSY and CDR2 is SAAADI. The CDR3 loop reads CATTSWDTQYF.

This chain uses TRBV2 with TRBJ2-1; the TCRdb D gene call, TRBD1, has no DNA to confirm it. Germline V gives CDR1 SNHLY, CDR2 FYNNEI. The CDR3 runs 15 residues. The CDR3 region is CASSYDRGESHEQFF. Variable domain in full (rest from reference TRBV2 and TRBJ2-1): EPEVTQTPSHQVTQMGQEVILRCVPISNHLYFYWYRQILGQKVEFLVSFYNNEISEKSEIFDDQFSVERPDGSNFTLKIRSTKLEDSAMYFCASSYDRGESHEQFFGPGTRLTVL.

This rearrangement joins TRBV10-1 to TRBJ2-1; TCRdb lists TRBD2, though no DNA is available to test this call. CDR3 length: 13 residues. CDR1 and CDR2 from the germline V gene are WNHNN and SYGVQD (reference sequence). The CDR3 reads CASSESIGTTQFF.

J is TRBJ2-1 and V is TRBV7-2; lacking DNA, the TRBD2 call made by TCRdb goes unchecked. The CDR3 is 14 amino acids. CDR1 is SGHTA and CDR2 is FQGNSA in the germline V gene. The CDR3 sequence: CASSQPGTSYEQFF.

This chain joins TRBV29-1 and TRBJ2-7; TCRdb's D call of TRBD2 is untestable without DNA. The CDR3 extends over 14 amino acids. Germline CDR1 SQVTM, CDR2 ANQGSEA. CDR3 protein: CSVENSGNNYEQYF.

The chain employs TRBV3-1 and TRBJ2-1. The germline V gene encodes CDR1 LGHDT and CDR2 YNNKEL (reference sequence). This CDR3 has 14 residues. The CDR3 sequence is CASSQELRGDEQFF.

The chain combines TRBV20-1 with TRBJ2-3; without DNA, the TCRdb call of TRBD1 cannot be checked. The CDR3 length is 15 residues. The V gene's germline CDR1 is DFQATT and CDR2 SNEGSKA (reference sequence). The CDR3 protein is CSATTDRGRADTQYF.

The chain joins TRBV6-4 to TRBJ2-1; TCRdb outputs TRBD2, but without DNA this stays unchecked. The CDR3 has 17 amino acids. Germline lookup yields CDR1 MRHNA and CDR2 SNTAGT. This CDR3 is CASSDVPLAGAKNEQFF.

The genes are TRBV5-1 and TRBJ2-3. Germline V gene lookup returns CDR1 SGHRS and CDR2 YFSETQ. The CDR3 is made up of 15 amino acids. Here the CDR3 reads CASSRLTFATDTQYF.

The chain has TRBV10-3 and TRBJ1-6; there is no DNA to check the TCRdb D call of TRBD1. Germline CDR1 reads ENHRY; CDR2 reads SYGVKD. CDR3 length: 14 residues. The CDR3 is CAISRQGDNSPLHF.

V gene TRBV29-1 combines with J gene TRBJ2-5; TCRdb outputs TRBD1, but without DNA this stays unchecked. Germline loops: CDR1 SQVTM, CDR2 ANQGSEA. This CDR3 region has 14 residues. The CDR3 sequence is CSVATGGLQETQYF.

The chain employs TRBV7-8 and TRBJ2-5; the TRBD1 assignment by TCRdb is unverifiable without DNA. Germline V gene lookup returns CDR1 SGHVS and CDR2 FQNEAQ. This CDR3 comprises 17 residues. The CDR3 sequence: CASSLTRPGLGQETQYF. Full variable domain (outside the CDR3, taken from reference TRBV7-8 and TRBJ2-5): GAGVSQSPRYKVAKRGQDVALRCDPISGHVSLFWYQQALGQGPEFLTYFQNEAQLDKSGLPSDRFFAERPEGSVSTLKIQRTQQEDSAVYLCASSLTRPGLGQETQYFGPGTRLLVL.

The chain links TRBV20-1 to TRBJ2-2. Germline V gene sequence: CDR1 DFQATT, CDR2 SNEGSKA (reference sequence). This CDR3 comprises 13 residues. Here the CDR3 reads CSAHERGTGELFF.

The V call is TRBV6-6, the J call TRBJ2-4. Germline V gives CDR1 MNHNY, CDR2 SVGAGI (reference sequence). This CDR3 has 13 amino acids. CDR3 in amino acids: CASRTVAKNIQYF.

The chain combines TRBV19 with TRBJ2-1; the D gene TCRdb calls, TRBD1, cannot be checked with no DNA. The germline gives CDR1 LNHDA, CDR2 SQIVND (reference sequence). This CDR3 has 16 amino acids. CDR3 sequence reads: CASTPGRQGSYNEQFF.

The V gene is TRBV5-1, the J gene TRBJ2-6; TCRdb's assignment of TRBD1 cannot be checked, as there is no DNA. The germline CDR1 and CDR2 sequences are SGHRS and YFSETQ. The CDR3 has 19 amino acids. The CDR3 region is CASSARLGTDSSGANVLTF.

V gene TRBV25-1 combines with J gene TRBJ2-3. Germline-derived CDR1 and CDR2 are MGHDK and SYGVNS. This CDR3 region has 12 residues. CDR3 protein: CATQSVLDTQYF.

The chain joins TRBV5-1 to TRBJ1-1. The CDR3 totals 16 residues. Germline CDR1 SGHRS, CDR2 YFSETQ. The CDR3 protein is CASRKGEGIYLSEAFF.

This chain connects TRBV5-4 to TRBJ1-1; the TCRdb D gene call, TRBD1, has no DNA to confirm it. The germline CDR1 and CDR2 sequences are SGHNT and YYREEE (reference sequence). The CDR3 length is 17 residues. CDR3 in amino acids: CASSLKGLQGAGTEAFF.

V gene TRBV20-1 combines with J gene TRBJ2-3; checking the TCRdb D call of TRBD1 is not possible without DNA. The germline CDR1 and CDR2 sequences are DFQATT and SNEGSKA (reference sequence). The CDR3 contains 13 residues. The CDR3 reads CSAAGAATDTQYF.

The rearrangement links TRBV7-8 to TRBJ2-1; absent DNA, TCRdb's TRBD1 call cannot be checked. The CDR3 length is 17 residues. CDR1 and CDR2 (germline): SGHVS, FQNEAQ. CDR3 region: CASSLAQAGLSYNEQFF.

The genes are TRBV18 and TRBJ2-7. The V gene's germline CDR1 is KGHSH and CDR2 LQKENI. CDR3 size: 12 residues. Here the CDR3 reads CASSPSSYEQYF.

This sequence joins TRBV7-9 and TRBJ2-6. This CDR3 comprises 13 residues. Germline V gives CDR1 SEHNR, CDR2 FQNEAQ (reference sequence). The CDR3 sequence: CASRDSGANVLTF.

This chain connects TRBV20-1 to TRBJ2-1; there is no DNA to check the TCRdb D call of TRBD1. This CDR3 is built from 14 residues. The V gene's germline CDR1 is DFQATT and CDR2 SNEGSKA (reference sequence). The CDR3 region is CSAEGAGSYNEQFF.

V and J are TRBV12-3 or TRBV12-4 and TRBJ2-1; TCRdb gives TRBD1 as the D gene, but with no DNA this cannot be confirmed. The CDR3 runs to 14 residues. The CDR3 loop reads CASSLPDRENEQFF.

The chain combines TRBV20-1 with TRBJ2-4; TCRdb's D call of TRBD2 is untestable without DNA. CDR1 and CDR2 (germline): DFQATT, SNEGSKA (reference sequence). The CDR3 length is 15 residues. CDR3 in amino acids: CSARGGREAKNIQYF.

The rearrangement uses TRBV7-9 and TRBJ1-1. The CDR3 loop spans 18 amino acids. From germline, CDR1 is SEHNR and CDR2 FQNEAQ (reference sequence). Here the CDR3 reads CASSLVSLRRTMNTEAFF. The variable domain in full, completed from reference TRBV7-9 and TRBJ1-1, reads DTGVSQNPRHKITKRGQNVTFRCDPISEHNRLYWYRQTLGQGPEFLTYFQNEAQLEKSRLLSDRFSAERPKGSFSTLEIQRTEQGDSAMYLCASSLVSLRRTMNTEAFFGQGTRLTVV.

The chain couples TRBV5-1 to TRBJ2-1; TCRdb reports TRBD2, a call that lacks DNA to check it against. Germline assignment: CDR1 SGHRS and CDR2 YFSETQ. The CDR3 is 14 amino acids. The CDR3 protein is CASSLGTSSHEQFF.

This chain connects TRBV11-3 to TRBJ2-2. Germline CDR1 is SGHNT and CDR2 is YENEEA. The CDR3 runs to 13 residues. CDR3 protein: CASSARNTGELFF.

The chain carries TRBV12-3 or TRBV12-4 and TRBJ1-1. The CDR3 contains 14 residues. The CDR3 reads CASRARRTNTEAFF.